This T cell receptor (beta chain) was documented in a study of shared clonotypes between healthy human individuals. For the study at large: Every donor yielded three CD4 naive, three CD4 memory, two CD8 naive and one CD8 memory plate.

With respect to this clone: Its antigen is currently unknown.

CD8 cells classed as naive were CD45RO-negative and positively selected for CCR7, excluding terminally differentiated effector memory CD45RA+ cells. General observations from the study: Richness estimates generally favored naive over memory subsets. Donor clonotype sharing was expected to depend on sequencing depth. Generation of non-shared clonotypes was less probable than generation of clonotypes shared by all four donors.

Data came from immunoSEQ multiplex PCR; TCRdb stores just in-frame clones and leaves some out. The sample carries some 2.1 million clones, around 96% recorded once. Sequencing was performed on naive CD8+ T cells sorted from blood. This TCR came from a man aged 18 to 29 in good health.

The CDR3, as DNA: TGTGCCAGCAGCACCGGACAGGGTGGCACAGATACGCAGTATTTT. It codes for CASSTGQGGTDTQYF. The chain uses TRBV13 and TRBJ2-3; 8 bases agree with TRBD1. The CDR3 length is 15 residues. Germline CDR1 reads PRHDT; CDR2 reads FYEKMQ (reference sequence). V lost 5 bases and J lost 1; bases outside the gene matches: 5.